A selection of T cell receptor beta chains follows, all from one sample in a study of OX40 agonist ivuxolimab in advanced cancers. Only in-frame clones appear in the TCRdb table, and some are missing; sequencing was by immunoSEQ multiplex PCR. In the table there are more than 65,000 clones, roughly 85% of which are singletons. Specimen: CD4+ or CD8+ T cells sorted from blood, collected in a trial of the OX40 agonist ivuxolimab. The receptors shown here come from an adult with an advanced solid tumor such as melanoma, head and neck, liver or kidney cancer. Each CDR3 is given with its conserved first and last residue. A D gene is named only where the DNA matches it firmly. Part of the rows lack a size; the others show once, few, many or a class for expanded clones.

TRBV7-8	.	TRBJ1-2	.	CASSRGTDYGYTF	TGTGCCAGCAGCCGCGGGACGGATTATGGCTACACCTTC
TRBV11-3	.	TRBJ2-2	TRBD2	CASSLGGRALGELFF	TGTGCCAGCAGCTTAGGCGGGAGGGCCCTCGGGGAGCTGTTTTTT
TRBV28	once	TRBJ2-7	.	CASGALGVTGHEQYF	TGTGCCAGCGGGGCGTTGGGAGTAACCGGGCACGAGCAGTACTTC
TRBV29-1	.	TRBJ1-4	TRBD1	CSALGQGDEKLFF	TGCAGCGCCCTAGGACAGGGCGATGAAAAACTGTTTTTT
TRBV9	.	TRBJ2-3	TRBD2	CASSVGPGGTDTQYF	TGTGCCAGCAGCGTAGGCCCGGGGGGGACAGATACGCAGTATTTT
TRBV5-1	.	TRBJ1-2	TRBD1	CASSIGTGLYGYTF	TGCGCCAGCAGCATTGGGACAGGGCTCTATGGCTACACCTTC
TRBV11-2	.	TRBJ2-1	.	CASSVSERGNEQFF	TGTGCCAGCAGCGTTTCTGAGAGGGGGAATGAGCAGTTCTTC
TRBV7-2	.	TRBJ2-3	.	CASSYGTSTDTQYF	TGTGCCAGCAGCTACGGGACTAGCACAGATACGCAGTATTTT
TRBV7-2	.	TRBJ1-5	.	CASSLVGDGNQPQHF	TGTGCCAGCAGCTTAGTTGGGGACGGGAATCAGCCCCAGCATTTT
TRBV28	.	TRBJ1-5	.	CASSLGQGAQPQHF	TGTGCCAGCAGTTTAGGGCAGGGAGCCCAGCCCCAGCATTTT
TRBV7-3	.	TRBJ2-6	.	CASSPSVGGTGANVLTF	TGTGCCAGCAGCCCGTCAGTAGGCGGAACTGGGGCCAACGTCCTGACTTTC
TRBV2	.	TRBJ2-2	.	CASRSDRNTGELFF	TGTGCCAGCAGATCAGACAGGAACACCGGGGAGCTGTTTTTT
TRBV11-3	.	TRBJ2-7	.	CASSYEQAREQYF	TGTGCCAGCAGCTATGAGCAGGCCCGGGAGCAGTACTTC
TRBV6-5	.	TRBJ1-3	.	CASRQGGTGNTIYF	TGTGCCAGCAGACAGGGTGGCACTGGAAACACCATATATTTT
TRBV9	.	TRBJ2-5	.	CASSVDKGNRLETQYF	TGTGCCAGCAGCGTAGATAAGGGGAATCGGTTGGAGACCCAGTACTTC
TRBV4-2	.	TRBJ2-3	TRBD2	CASSQEDGGNTQYF	TGTGCCAGCAGCCAAGAGGACGGGGGGAATACGCAGTATTTT
TRBV27	.	TRBJ1-2	.	CASSLLDSNYGYTF	TGTGCCAGCAGTTTATTGGACAGTAACTATGGCTACACCTTC
TRBV27	.	TRBJ2-2	.	CASSLKGSPGELFF	TGTGCCAGCAGTTTAAAAGGTAGTCCCGGGGAGCTGTTTTTT
TRBV25-1	.	TRBJ2-7	TRBD2	CASSESGSGKYEQYF	TGTGCCAGCAGTGAATCTGGTAGCGGGAAATACGAGCAGTACTTC
TRBV19	few	TRBJ1-2	.	CASKPLPDALYGYTF	TGTGCCAGTAAACCCCTCCCGGACGCTCTCTATGGCTACACCTTC
TRBV5-1	.	TRBJ2-3	.	CASSLHVDTQYF	TGCGCCAGCAGCTTGCATGTAGATACGCAGTATTTT
TRBV7-8	.	TRBJ2-5	TRBD2	CASSWDYTKTQYF	TGTGCCAGCAGCTGGGACTATACCAAGACCCAGTACTTC
TRBV2	.	TRBJ1-2	TRBD1	CASTRQGGDGYTF	TGTGCCAGCACTAGACAGGGGGGCGATGGCTACACCTTC
TRBV5-4	.	TRBJ2-6	.	CASSLLRSGANVLTF	TGTGCCAGCAGCCTACTTCGGTCTGGGGCCAACGTCCTGACTTTC
TRBV6-1	.	TRBJ2-3	TRBD1	CASSEAGTASTDTQYF	TGTGCCAGCAGTGAAGCCGGGACAGCTAGCACAGATACGCAGTATTTT
TRBV28	.	TRBJ1-3	.	CASSPGLTDTIYF	TGTGCCAGCAGTCCAGGCCTCACGGACACCATATATTTT
TRBV5-1	.	TRBJ2-1	.	CASSLEGRNEQFF	TGCGCCAGCAGCTTGGAAGGGAGGAATGAGCAGTTCTTC
TRBV18	.	TRBJ1-5	.	CASSPKGSRDSNQPQHF	TGTGCCAGCTCACCCAAGGGAAGTAGGGATAGCAATCAGCCCCAGCATTTT
TRBV19	.	TRBJ1-2	TRBD1	CASSRTGPGGYGYTF	TGTGCCAGTAGTAGGACAGGCCCAGGGGGCTATGGCTACACCTTC
TRBV6-9	.	TRBJ2-7	.	CASTGEQYF	TGTGCCAGCACGGGCGAGCAGTACTTC
TRBV11-2	.	TRBJ1-3	TRBD1	CASSLVTGVGNTIYF	TGTGCCAGCAGCTTAGTGACAGGGGTCGGAAACACCATATATTTT
TRBV18	.	TRBJ1-1	.	CASSPGGRTEAFF	TGTGCCAGCTCACCCGGAGGGAGGACTGAAGCTTTCTTT
TRBV4-2	.	TRBJ1-2	.	CASSQVGLGGGENGYTF	TGTGCCAGCAGCCAAGTCGGTTTAGGGGGTGGGGAAAATGGCTACACCTTC
TRBV19	.	TRBJ2-1	.	CASSIYQTYGNEQFF	TGTGCCAGTAGTATCTACCAGACGTACGGGAATGAGCAGTTCTTC
TRBV10-2	.	TRBJ2-7	TRBD2	CASSDQRGSYEQYF	TGCGCCAGCAGTGATCAGCGGGGTTCCTACGAGCAGTACTTC
TRBV2	.	TRBJ1-2	.	CASSFSNYGYTF	TGTGCCAGCAGTTTTTCTAACTATGGCTACACCTTC
TRBV2	.	TRBJ1-2	TRBD1	CASIPGQGIRGYTF	TGTGCCTCCATCCCGGGACAGGGGATTCGGGGCTACACCTTC
TRBV5-5	.	TRBJ2-1	.	CASSLQFTGYNEQFF	TGTGCCAGCAGCTTGCAGTTCACGGGCTACAATGAGCAGTTCTTC
TRBV18	.	TRBJ1-3	TRBD1	CASSPPGGNSGNTIYF	TGTGCCAGCTCACCACCAGGGGGCAATTCTGGAAACACCATATATTTT
TRBV5-1	.	TRBJ2-1	TRBD2	CASSLGGTREGEQFF	TGCGCCAGCAGCTTGGGAGGAACAAGGGAGGGTGAGCAGTTCTTC
TRBV5-1	.	TRBJ1-2	TRBD1	CASSLSPQGAAYGYTF	TGCGCCAGCAGCTTGTCACCCCAGGGGGCCGCCTATGGCTACACCTTC
TRBV6-5	.	TRBJ1-4	TRBD1	CASSKTGFNEKLFF	TGTGCCAGCAGCAAGACAGGGTTTAATGAAAAACTGTTTTTT